This T cell receptor beta chain is from a study of blood T cells in healthy people across ages. A second PCR of 7 to 11 cycles used a sample-barcoded 5' primer and a J-beta primer mix. TCRdb independently ran MiXCR on the 5' RACE reads; one entry per CDR3 protein. This sample has roughly 1,800,000 distinct CDR3 sequences; around half occur once, and the top ten carry roughly 2.1%. Trimming removed 5 bases at V and 1 base at J, with 14 bases between. The CDR3 contains 15 residues. Germline V CDR1 and CDR2: MGHRA, YSYEKL. What was sequenced was blood. This receptor was obtained from a woman between 40 and 50 years old in good health. The V gene is TRBV4-1, the J gene TRBJ1-2, with D maybe TRBD1 (6 bases). The CDR3 DNA is TGCGCCAGCAGCGTCCGGGACACAAATAACTATGGCTACACCTTC. Amino acid sequence: CASSVRDTNNYGYTF.